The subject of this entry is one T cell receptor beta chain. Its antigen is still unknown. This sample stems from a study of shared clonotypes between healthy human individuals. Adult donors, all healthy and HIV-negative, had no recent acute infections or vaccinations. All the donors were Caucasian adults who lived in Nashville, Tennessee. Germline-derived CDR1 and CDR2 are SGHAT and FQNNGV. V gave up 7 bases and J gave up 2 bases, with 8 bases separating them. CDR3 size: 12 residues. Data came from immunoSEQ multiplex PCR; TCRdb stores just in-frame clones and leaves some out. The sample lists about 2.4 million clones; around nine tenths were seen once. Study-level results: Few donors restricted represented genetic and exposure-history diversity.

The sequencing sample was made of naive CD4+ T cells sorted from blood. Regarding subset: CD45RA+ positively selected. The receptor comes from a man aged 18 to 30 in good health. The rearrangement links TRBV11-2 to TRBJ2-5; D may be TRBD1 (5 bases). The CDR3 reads CASNRQQETQYF. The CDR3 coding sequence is TGTGCCAGCAATCGACAGCAAGAGACCCAGTACTTC.